The subject of this entry is one T cell receptor (beta chain). The antigen is not known. An end of the junction does not agree with germline; a read error may underlie this. These data belong to a study of cytomegalovirus exposure and HLA in healthy donors. This CDR3 is 13 amino acids long. CDR1 is SGHAT, CDR2 FQDESV, per germline (reference sequence). Study-level results: TCR beta chain V- and J-gene trimming was linked, in a later analysis, to a missense variant in DCLRE1C.

13 Jbeta primers and 60 Vbeta primers were used for the PCR. Sequenced by immunoSEQ multiplex PCR; TCRdb stores in-frame clones only, minus some. The data show some 170,000 clones, 82% seen once. The chain couples TRBV11-1 to TRBJ2-7; D gene unclear. Sequenced material: PBMCs. This clonotype was sampled from a man in his forties or fifties in good health and CMV-seropositive. DNA of the CDR3: TGTGCCAGCAGCTTAGAGAGCGACGGATATGCCGACTTC. Protein product: CASSLESDGYADF.